In its sample, the clone carrying this TCR beta chain was seen a few times. No antigen is known for it. This CDR3 has 14 amino acids. CDR1 is SGHDT, CDR2 YYEEEE, per germline. The germline V and J ends were trimmed by 0 bases and 3 bases, with 9 bases remaining between them. This sample stems from a study of shared clonotypes between healthy human individuals. Study-level results: Only blood samples were collected, and tissue repertoires likely differ.

The protocol was immunoSEQ multiplex PCR, while the TCRdb copy is restricted to in-frame clones and leaves out a portion. The sample lists about 980,000 clones; 60% to 85% were seen once. The chain links TRBV5-6 to TRBJ2-5; possible D gene TRBD1, 6 bases. This receptor was obtained from a man aged 18 to 30 in good health. Source material: memory CD4+ T cells sorted from blood. As to subset: CD45RA-negative fraction. The CDR3 spells CASSLVRDKETQYF. In DNA form, the CDR3 reads TGTGCCAGCAGCTTGGTCCGGGACAAAGAGACCCAGTACTTC.